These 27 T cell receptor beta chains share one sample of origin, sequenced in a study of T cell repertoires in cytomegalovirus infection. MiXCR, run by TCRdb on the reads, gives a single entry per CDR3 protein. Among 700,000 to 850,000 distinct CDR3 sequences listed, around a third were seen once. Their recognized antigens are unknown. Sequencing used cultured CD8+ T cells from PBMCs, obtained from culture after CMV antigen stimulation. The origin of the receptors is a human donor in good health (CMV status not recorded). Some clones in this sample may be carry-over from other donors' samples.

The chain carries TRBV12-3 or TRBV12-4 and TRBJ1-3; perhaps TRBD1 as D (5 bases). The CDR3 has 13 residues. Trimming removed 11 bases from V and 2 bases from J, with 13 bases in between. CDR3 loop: CAGALLPGNTIYF. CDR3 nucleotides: TGTGCCGGGGCCCTTCTACCTGGAAACACCATATATTTT.

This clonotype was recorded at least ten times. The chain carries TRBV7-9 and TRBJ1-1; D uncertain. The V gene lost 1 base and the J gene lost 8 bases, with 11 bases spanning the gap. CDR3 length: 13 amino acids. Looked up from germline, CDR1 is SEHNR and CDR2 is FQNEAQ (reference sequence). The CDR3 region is CASSLVAAREAFF. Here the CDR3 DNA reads TGTGCCAGCAGCTTAGTCGCGGCACGGGAAGCTTTCTTT.

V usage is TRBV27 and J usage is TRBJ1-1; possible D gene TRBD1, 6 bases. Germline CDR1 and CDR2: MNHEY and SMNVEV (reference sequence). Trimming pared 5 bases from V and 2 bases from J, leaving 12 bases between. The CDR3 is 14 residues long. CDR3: CASSQDSVNTEAFF. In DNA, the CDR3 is TGTGCCAGCAGTCAGGACAGCGTAAACACTGAAGCTTTCTTT.

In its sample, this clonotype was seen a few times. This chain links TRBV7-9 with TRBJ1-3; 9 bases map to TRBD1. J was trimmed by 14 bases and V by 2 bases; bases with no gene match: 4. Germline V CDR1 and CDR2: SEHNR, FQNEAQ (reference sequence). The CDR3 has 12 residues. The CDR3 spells CASSLSTGGLYF. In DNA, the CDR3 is TGTGCCAGCAGCTTATCAACAGGGGGCTTATATTTT.

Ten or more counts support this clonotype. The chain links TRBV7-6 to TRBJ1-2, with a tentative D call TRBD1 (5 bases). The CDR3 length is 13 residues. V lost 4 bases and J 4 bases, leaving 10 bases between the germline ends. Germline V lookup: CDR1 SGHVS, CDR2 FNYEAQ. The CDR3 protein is CASSSSGTYGYTF. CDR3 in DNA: TGTGCCAGCAGCTCGTCCGGGACCTATGGCTACACCTTC. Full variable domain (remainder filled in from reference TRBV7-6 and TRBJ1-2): GAGVSQSPRYKVTKRGQDVALRCDPISGHVSLYWYRQALGQGPEFLTYFNYEAQQDKSGLPNDRFSAERPEGSISTLTIQRTEQRDSAMYRCASSSSGTYGYTFGSGTRLTVV.

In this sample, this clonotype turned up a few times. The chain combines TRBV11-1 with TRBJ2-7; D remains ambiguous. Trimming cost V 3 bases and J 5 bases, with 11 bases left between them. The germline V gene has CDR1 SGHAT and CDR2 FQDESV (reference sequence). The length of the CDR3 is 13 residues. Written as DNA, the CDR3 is TGTGCCAGCAGCTTGGGCCTCTCTAACGAGCAGTACGTC. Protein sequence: CASSLGLSNEQYV.

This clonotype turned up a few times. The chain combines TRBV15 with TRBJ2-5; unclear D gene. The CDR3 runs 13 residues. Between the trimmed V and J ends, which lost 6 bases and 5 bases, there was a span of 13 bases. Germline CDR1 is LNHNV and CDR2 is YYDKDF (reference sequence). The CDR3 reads CATRGSAQETQYF. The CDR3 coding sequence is TGTGCCACCAGAGGGTCAGCCCAGGAGACCCAGTACTTC.

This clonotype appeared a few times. CDR3 protein: CASSNILNTEAFF. In nucleotides, the CDR3 is TGTGCCAGCAGTAATATCCTGAACACTGAAGCTTTCTTT. The chain joins TRBV6-2 or TRBV6-3 to TRBJ1-1; D is unclear. The CDR3 consists of 13 residues. Germline CDR1 MNHEY, CDR2 SVGEGT. V lost 5 bases and J lost 0, with 7 bases in between.

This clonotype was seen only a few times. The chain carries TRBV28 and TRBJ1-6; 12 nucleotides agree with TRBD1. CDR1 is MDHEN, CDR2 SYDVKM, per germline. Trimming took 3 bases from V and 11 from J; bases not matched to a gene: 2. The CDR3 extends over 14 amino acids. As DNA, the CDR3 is TGTGCCAGCAGTTTGGGACAGGGGGCCGCACCCCTCCACTTT. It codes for CASSLGQGAAPLHF. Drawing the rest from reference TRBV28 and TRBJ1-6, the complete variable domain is DVKVTQSSRYLVKRTGEKVFLECVQDMDHENMFWYRQDPGLGLRLIYFSYDVKMKEKGDIPEGYSVSREKKERFSLILESASTNQTSMYLCASSLGQGAAPLHFGNGTRLTVT.

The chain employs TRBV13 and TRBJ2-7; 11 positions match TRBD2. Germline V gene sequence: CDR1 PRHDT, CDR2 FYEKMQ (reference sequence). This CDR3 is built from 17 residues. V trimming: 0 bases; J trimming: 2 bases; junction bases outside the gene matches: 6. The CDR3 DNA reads TGTGCCAGCAGCTTAGGGCTAGCGGGGGGCCCGGCCTACGAGCAGTACTTC. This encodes CASSLGLAGGPAYEQYF.

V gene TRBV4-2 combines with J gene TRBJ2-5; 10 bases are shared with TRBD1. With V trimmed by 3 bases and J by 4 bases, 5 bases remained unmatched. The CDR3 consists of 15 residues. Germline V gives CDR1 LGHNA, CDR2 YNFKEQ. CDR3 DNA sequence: TGTGCCAGCAGCCAGGACAGGGGGGGAGGAGAGACCCAGTACTTC. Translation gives CASSQDRGGGETQYF.

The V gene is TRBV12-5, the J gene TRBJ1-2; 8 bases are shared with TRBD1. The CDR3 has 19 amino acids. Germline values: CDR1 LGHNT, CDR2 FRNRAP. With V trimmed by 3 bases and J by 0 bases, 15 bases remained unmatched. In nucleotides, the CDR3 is TGTGCTAGTGGTTTTACCCTGGACAGGGTGGGCCCAGCTAACTATGGCTACACCTTC. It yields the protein CASGFTLDRVGPANYGYTF.

The CDR3: CASSYWTGGEKLFF. The CDR3 DNA reads as TGTGCCAGCAGTTACTGGACAGGGGGTGAAAAACTGTTTTTT. The chain employs TRBV6-5 and TRBJ1-4; TRBD1 aligns across 10 bases. CDR1 is MNHEY, CDR2 SVGAGI, per germline. The CDR3 totals 14 residues. V trimming: 1 base; J trimming: 7 bases; junction bases outside the gene matches: 0.

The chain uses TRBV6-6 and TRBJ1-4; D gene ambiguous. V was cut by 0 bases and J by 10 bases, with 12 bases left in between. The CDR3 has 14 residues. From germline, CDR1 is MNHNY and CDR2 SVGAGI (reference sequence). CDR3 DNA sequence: TGTGCCAGCAGTTACTCCCCGTCGACGGGAAAACTGTTTTTT. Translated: CASSYSPSTGKLFF.

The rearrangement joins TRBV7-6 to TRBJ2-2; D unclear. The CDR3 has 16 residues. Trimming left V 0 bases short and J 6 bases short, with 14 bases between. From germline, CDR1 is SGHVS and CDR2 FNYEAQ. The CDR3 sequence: CASSLAWHGNAGELFF. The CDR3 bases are TGTGCCAGCAGCTTAGCATGGCATGGTAACGCCGGGGAGCTGTTTTTT. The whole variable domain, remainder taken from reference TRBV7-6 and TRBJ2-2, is GAGVSQSPRYKVTKRGQDVALRCDPISGHVSLYWYRQALGQGPEFLTYFNYEAQQDKSGLPNDRFSAERPEGSISTLTIQRTEQRDSAMYRCASSLAWHGNAGELFFGEGSRLTVL.

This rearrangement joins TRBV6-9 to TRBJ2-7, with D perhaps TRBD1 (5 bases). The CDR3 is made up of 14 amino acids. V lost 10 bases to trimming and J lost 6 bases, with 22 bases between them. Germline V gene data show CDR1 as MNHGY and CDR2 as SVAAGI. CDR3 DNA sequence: TGTGCCACGAATGGAGATGGACACCCCCGCGAGCAGTACGTC. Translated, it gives CATNGDGHPREQYV.

DNA of the CDR3: TGTGCCAGCAGCCAAGAGGCAGGATTCGACCAGCCCCAGCATTTT. Its translation: CASSQEAGFDQPQHF. The chain combines TRBV4-2 with TRBJ1-5; D uncertain. This CDR3 region has 15 residues. Trimming took 0 bases from V and 7 from J, leaving 13 bases between them. Germline V CDR1 and CDR2: LGHNA, YNFKEQ.

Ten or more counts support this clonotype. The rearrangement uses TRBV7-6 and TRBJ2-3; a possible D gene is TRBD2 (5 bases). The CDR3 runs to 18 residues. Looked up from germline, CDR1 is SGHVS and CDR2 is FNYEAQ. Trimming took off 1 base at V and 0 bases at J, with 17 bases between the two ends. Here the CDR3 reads CASSLESFKGDSTDTQYF. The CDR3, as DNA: TGTGCCAGCAGCTTAGAGAGCTTTAAGGGAGATAGCACAGATACGCAGTATTTT.

This CDR3 is CVPSEGNTEAFF. The CDR3 DNA reads as TGTGTCCCCAGCGAGGGAAACACTGAAGCTTTCTTT. The rearrangement joins TRBV7-2 to TRBJ1-1; D unclear. Germline V lookup: CDR1 SGHTA, CDR2 FQGNSA. The CDR3 consists of 12 residues.

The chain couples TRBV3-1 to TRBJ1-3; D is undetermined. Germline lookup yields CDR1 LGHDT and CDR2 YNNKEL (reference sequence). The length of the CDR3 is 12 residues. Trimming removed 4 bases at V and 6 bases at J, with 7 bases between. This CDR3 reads CASSRKKNTIYF. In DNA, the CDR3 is TGTGCCAGCAGCCGGAAGAAAAACACCATATATTTT.

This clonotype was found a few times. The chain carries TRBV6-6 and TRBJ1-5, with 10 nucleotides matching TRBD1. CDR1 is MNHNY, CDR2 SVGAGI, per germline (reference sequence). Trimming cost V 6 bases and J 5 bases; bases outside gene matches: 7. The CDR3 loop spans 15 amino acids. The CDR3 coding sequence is TGTGCCAGCAGGCGAGACAGGGGGCGGGATCAGCCCCAGCATTTT. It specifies CASRRDRGRDQPQHF.

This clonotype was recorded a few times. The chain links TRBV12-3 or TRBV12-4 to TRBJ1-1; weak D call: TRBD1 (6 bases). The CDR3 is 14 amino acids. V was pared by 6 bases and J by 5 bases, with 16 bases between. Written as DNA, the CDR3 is TGTGCCAGCAGCCCTATTTTAAGGGGGACTGAAGCTTTCTTT. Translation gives CASSPILRGTEAFF.

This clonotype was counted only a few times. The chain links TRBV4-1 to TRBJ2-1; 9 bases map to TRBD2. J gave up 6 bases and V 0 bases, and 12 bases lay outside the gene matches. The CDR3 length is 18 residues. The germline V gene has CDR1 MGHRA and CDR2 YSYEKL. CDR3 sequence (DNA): TGCGCCAGCAGCCAAGAAACTTTGGGTCTAGCGGGGTTCAATGAGCAGTTCTTC. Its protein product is CASSQETLGLAGFNEQFF.

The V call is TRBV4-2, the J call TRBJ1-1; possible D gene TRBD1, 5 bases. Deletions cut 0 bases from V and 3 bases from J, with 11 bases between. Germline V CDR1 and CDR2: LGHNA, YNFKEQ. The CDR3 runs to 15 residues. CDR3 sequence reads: CASSQDSSGDTEAFF. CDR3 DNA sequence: TGTGCCAGCAGCCAAGATTCCTCGGGGGACACTGAAGCTTTCTTT.

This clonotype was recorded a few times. The CDR3 DNA follows: TGTGCCAGCACCCCGTTCAGGGGGGTTATTAGTGAGCAGTTCTTC. This codes for CASTPFRGVISEQFF. V gene TRBV28 combines with J gene TRBJ2-1; weak D call: TRBD1 (7 bases). CDR3 length equals 15 residues. The V gene's germline CDR1 is MDHEN and CDR2 SYDVKM. The ends were cut back, 7 bases at V and 9 bases at J, with 22 bases in the middle.

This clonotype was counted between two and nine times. This CDR3 reads CASTLTSGGSNEQFF. The CDR3 DNA is TGTGCCAGCACCTTGACTAGCGGGGGATCAAATGAGCAGTTCTTC. The V call is TRBV27, the J call TRBJ2-1; 12 bases are shared with TRBD2. In germline, CDR1 is MNHEY, CDR2 SMNVEV (reference sequence). The length of the CDR3 is 15 residues. The J segment lost 7 bases and the V segment lost 7 bases, leaving 8 bases of the junction unmatched.

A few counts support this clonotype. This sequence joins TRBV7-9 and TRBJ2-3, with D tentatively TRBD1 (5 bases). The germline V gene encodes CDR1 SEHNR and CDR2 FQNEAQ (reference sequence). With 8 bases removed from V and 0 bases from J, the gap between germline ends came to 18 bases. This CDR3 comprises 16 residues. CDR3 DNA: TGTGCCAGCCTTTTGACAGACCCTACTAGCACAGATACGCAGTATTTT. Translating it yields CASLLTDPTSTDTQYF.